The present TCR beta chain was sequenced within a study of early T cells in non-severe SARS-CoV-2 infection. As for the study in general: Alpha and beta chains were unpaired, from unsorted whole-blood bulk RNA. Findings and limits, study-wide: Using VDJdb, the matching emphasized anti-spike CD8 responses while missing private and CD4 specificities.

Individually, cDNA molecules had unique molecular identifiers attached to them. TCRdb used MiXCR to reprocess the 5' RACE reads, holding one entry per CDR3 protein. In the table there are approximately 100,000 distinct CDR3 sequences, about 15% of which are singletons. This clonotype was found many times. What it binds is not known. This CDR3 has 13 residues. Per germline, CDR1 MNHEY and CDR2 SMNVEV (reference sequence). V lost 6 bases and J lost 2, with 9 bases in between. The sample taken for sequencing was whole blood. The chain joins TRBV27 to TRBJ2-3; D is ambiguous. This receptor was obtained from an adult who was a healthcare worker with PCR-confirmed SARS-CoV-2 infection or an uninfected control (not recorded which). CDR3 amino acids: CASSSYSTDTQYF. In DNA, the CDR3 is TGTGCCAGCAGCTCTTACTCCACAGATACGCAGTATTTT.